In its sample, the clone carrying this T cell receptor (beta chain) was seen a few times. Donation came from healthy Caucasian individuals in Russia who were aged about 6 to 95. This specimen comes from a study of blood T cells in healthy people across ages. Germline V lookup: CDR1 PRHDT, CDR2 FYEKMQ (reference sequence). The CDR3 runs to 13 residues. Trimming removed 7 bases from V and 5 bases from J, with 12 bases in between. Through a sample-barcoded 5' primer and a J-beta primer mix, a second PCR was run for roughly 7 to 12 cycles. Every sample gave at least 2.5 million paired-end reads containing CDR3. TCRdb reprocessed the 5' RACE reads via MiXCR and lists one record per CDR3 protein. The sample contains 1.5 million to 2 million distinct CDR3 sequences, 49% of which appear only once.

The sequence derives from a woman aged 40 to 50 in good health. V and J are TRBV13 and TRBJ2-1, with D unclear. Sequencing input: blood. The chain's CDR3 is CASNRAKNNEQFF. The CDR3 DNA follows: TGTGCCAGCAATCGGGCAAAAAACAATGAGCAGTTCTTC. The variable domain in full, with the rest retrieved from reference TRBV13 and TRBJ2-1, is AAGVIQSPRHLIKEKRETATLKCYPIPRHDTVYWYQQGPGQDPQFLISFYEKMQSDKGSIPDRFSAQQFSDYHSELNMSSLELGDSALYFCASNRAKNNEQFFGPGTRLTVL.